One and the same sample provided the 8 T cell receptor beta chains below, sequenced in a study of blood T cell repertoires in COVID-19. Generated by immunoSEQ multiplex PCR, the TCRdb table keeps only in-frame clones and is missing some. The sample contains some 110,000 clones, 70% to 90% of which appear only once. The material sequenced was peripheral blood. The source of these receptors is a man between 35 and 55 years old with acute or convalescent COVID-19.

The CDR3, as DNA: TGTGCCGTATGGCCCGGGGGAACTGAAGCTTTCTTT. It is translated as CAVWPGGTEAFF. The chain employs TRBV28 and TRBJ1-1, with TRBD1 as a possible D gene (5 bases). The CDR3 extends over 12 amino acids. The V gene's germline CDR1 is MDHEN and CDR2 SYDVKM. V was clipped by 11 bases and J by 5 bases, with 15 bases between them. Variable domain in full (rest from reference TRBV28 and TRBJ1-1): DVKVTQSSRYLVKRTGEKVFLECVQDMDHENMFWYRQDPGLGLRLIYFSYDVKMKEKGDIPEGYSVSREKKERFSLILESASTNQTSMYLCAVWPGGTEAFFGQGTRLTVV.

This chain connects TRBV4-3 to TRBJ2-1, with 12 bases lining up with TRBD2. CDR1 is LGHNA, CDR2 YSLEER, per germline. V was clipped by 3 bases and J by 5 bases; unmatched bases: 5. The CDR3 sequence is 16 residues long. The CDR3 DNA is TGCGCCAGCAGCCATTTCCTAGCGGGGGGGAACAATGAGCAGTTCTTC. Translated, it gives CASSHFLAGGNNEQFF.

This chain connects TRBV7-2 to TRBJ2-3; 9 bases fit TRBD2. CDR1 SGHTA and CDR2 FQGNSA come from the germline V gene. The trim removed 2 bases at V and 1 base at J, leaving 4 bases unmatched. The CDR3 runs 16 residues. In nucleotides, the CDR3 is TGTGCCAGCAGCTTATGGCGGGGGGGCGGCACAGATACGCAGTATTTT. Translating it yields CASSLWRGGGTDTQYF. The full variable domain, in which reference TRBV7-2 and TRBJ2-3 provide the parts outside the CDR3, is GAGVSQSPSNKVTEKGKDVELRCDPISGHTALYWYRQSLGQGLEFLIYFQGNSAPDKSGLPSDRFSAERTGGSVSTLTIQRTQQEDSAVYLCASSLWRGGGTDTQYFGPGTRLTVL.

This clone has only a few counts. This sequence joins TRBV11-2 and TRBJ1-1; D is undetermined. This CDR3 region has 13 residues. CDR1 is SGHAT, CDR2 FQNNGV, per germline. The V end was cut by 5 bases, the J end by 6 bases, with 13 bases between. CDR3 in amino acids: CASSRGVGPEAFF. CDR3 sequence (DNA): TGTGCCAGCAGCCGAGGAGTGGGTCCTGAAGCTTTCTTT.

The chain has TRBV6-5 and TRBJ1-2, with D unclear. This CDR3 comprises 12 residues. Trimming took 2 bases from V and 6 from J, leaving 7 bases between them. From germline, CDR1 is MNHEY and CDR2 SVGAGI. The CDR3 DNA reads TGTGCCAGCAGTTACGAGGGTGATGGCTACACCTTC. Amino acids: CASSYEGDGYTF.

With regard to this clone: The junction does not match germline at one end; this may be a read error. The chain employs TRBV7-7 and TRBJ2-1; 7 positions agree with TRBD1. There are 15 residues in the CDR3. CDR1 and CDR2 from the germline V gene are SSHAT and FNYEAQ (reference sequence). The CDR3 is CASSLDGTVYNEQFF. Written as DNA, the CDR3 is TGTGCTAGCAGCTTAGACGGGACAGTCTACAATGAGCAGTTCTTC.

The CDR3 sequence is CASSTTGGWSYNEQFF. As DNA, the CDR3 is TGTGCCAGCTCAACGACAGGGGGTTGGTCCTACAATGAGCAGTTCTTC. V and J are TRBV18 and TRBJ2-1, with 9 positions matching TRBD1. Trimming took 5 bases from V and 1 from J; bases not matched to a gene: 6. Looked up from germline, CDR1 is KGHSH and CDR2 is LQKENI. This CDR3 has 16 residues.

Here the CDR3 reads CASTGPGEQFF. CDR3 coding DNA: TGCGCCAGCACCGGCCCCGGGGAGCAGTTCTTC. This sequence joins TRBV5-1 and TRBJ2-1; D not certain. The CDR3 totals 11 residues. V was clipped by 6 bases and J by 10 bases, with 11 bases between them. Germline lookup yields CDR1 SGHRS and CDR2 YFSETQ.